These 25 T cell receptor beta chains were all obtained from the same sample, sequenced in a study of T-cell memory formation after mild COVID-19. TCRdb fed the 5' RACE reads into MiXCR, producing one record per CDR3 protein. The sample yields 150,000 to 200,000 distinct CDR3 sequences, around 30% seen once. The source material was PBMCs or a T cell subset sorted from them (not recorded which). The receptors originated from an adult woman who had mild COVID-19 (a few samples of this study predate the infection). Cell type and time point are not known.

This clonotype was picked up a small number of times. The chain's CDR3 is CASSVGGGSSGNTIYF. The CDR3 DNA follows: TGTGCCAGCAGCGTAGGAGGCGGGAGCTCTGGAAACACCATATATTTT. This chain uses TRBV9 with TRBJ1-3, with D hard to call. Germline CDR1 reads SGDLS; CDR2 reads YYNGEE. The CDR3 extends over 16 amino acids. Trimming shortened V by 0 bases and J by 0 bases, and 10 bases separated the two germline ends.

The genes are TRBV25-1 and TRBJ2-3; tentatively, D is TRBD1 (6 bases). The CDR3 consists of 16 residues. The germline gives CDR1 MGHDK, CDR2 SYGVNS. Trimming cost V 1 base and J 5 bases, with 16 bases left between them. CDR3 sequence reads: CASSEFQGRGRDTQYF. The CDR3 region has the DNA TGTGCCAGCAGTGAATTCCAGGGGCGAGGCAGAGATACGCAGTATTTT.

This clonotype was seen a handful of times. The genes are TRBV3-1 and TRBJ2-1; the match to TRBD2 covers 14 bases. V lost 4 bases and J lost 10; bases outside the gene matches: 27. Germline CDR1 and CDR2: LGHDT and YNNKEL (reference sequence). The CDR3 is made up of 22 amino acids. The CDR3 coding sequence is TGTGCCAGCAGCCGACCGAGGTCGGGACTAGCGGGAGATCCCCCCAAGGCATTGGAGCAGTTCTTC. Translation gives CASSRPRSGLAGDPPKALEQFF.

There are a few counts of this clonotype. The rearrangement uses TRBV12-3 or TRBV12-4 and TRBJ2-1; tentatively, D is TRBD2 (7 bases). Trimming removed 5 bases from V and 10 bases from J, with 21 bases in between. The CDR3 sequence is 15 residues long. CDR3 coding DNA: TGTGCCAGCAGTAAATCGTCCCGGGGGGACATCGAGCAGTTCTTC. The encoded protein is CASSKSSRGDIEQFF.

The chain combines TRBV20-1 with TRBJ2-7; 10 bases align to TRBD2. V lost 4 bases to trimming and J lost 2 bases; unmatched junction nucleotides: 2. The CDR3 length is 13 residues. The germline V gene encodes CDR1 DFQATT and CDR2 SNEGSKA (reference sequence). The CDR3 region has the DNA TGCAGTGCTACTAGCGGGGGTCCCTACGAGCAGTACTTC. This gives the protein CSATSGGPYEQYF.

This clonotype was seen a handful of times. CDR3: CASSIGGYEQFF. Here the CDR3 DNA reads TGTGCCAGTAGTATCGGGGGCTATGAGCAGTTCTTC. The V and J genes are TRBV19 and TRBJ2-1; D possibly matches TRBD1 or TRBD2 (6 bases each). Per germline, CDR1 LNHDA and CDR2 SQIVND (reference sequence). Trimming pared 3 bases from V and 8 bases from J, leaving 8 bases between. The CDR3 totals 12 residues.

The chain links TRBV11-3 to TRBJ2-3; 12 nucleotides agree with TRBD1. The CDR3 is made up of 14 amino acids. With 4 bases clipped from V and 5 bases from J, the junction kept 1 base outside the gene matches. The germline CDR1 and CDR2 sequences are SGHNT and YENEEA. The CDR3 sequence: CASSWDRGRDTQYF. The CDR3 bases are TGTGCCAGCAGCTGGGACAGGGGGCGAGATACGCAGTATTTT.

This clonotype appeared a few times. The chain recombines TRBV9 with TRBJ2-7, with TRBD1 identical over 9 bases. The CDR3 totals 17 residues. The J segment lost 5 bases and the V segment lost 0 bases, leaving 12 bases of the junction unmatched. Germline CDR1 SGDLS, CDR2 YYNGEE. The CDR3 reads CASSVDLGPGQGHEQYF. In DNA form, the CDR3 reads TGTGCCAGCAGCGTAGACCTCGGGCCGGGACAGGGCCACGAGCAGTACTTC.

Only a few counts were recorded for this clonotype. The chain combines TRBV19 with TRBJ1-1; possibly TRBD1 for D (5 bases). The CDR3 covers 14 residues. V was trimmed by 3 bases and J by 3 bases, leaving 11 bases between them. From germline, CDR1 is LNHDA and CDR2 SQIVND (reference sequence). The CDR3 sequence: CASSMRGLDTEAFF. Here the CDR3 DNA reads TGTGCCAGTAGTATGCGGGGACTGGACACTGAAGCTTTCTTT.

This sequence joins TRBV14 and TRBJ2-7; no clear D gene. Trimming removed 2 bases at V and 4 bases at J, with 21 bases between. The germline gives CDR1 SGHDN, CDR2 FVKESK. There are 17 residues in the CDR3. CDR3 loop: CASSQISMTILRYEQYF. In nucleotides, the CDR3 is TGTGCCAGCAGCCAAATTTCCATGACAATTCTCCGGTACGAGCAGTACTTC.

This clonotype was observed once. This chain joins TRBV13 and TRBJ1-1; D not resolved. The CDR3 extends over 12 amino acids. Per the germline V gene, CDR1 is PRHDT and CDR2 is FYEKMQ (reference sequence). Deletions cut 4 bases from V and 10 bases from J, with 13 bases between. This chain's CDR3 is CASSSQTGGAFF. In nucleotides, the CDR3 is TGTGCCAGCAGCTCCCAGACGGGTGGAGCTTTCTTT.

V gene TRBV12-3 or TRBV12-4 combines with J gene TRBJ1-4; D not resolved. V was pared by 6 bases and J by 8 bases, with 10 bases between. CDR3 length equals 12 residues. CDR3 in DNA: TGTGCCAGCAGCCTACTGGGGGAAAAACTGTTTTTT. Amino acids: CASSLLGEKLFF.

The chain links TRBV5-1 to TRBJ2-7; 7 bases are a match to TRBD1. From germline, CDR1 is SGHRS and CDR2 YFSETQ. There are 15 residues in the CDR3. Trimming cost V 4 bases and J 2 bases; bases outside gene matches: 9. The CDR3 sequence is CASSQNRDRAYEQYF. CDR3 bases: TGCGCCAGCAGCCAAAACCGGGACAGAGCCTACGAGCAGTACTTC.

This clonotype was recorded a few times. This chain uses TRBV5-1 with TRBJ2-5; 7 bases line up with TRBD1. The CDR3 totals 14 residues. V was clipped by 4 bases and J by 6 bases; unmatched bases: 9. Germline CDR1 is SGHRS and CDR2 is YFSETQ. CDR3 DNA sequence: TGCGCCAGCAGCCTCGGGACAGCTTCGAAGACCCAGTACTTC. It encodes CASSLGTASKTQYF. Combining the CDR3 with reference TRBV5-1 and TRBJ2-5 gives the whole variable domain KAGVTQTPRYLIKTRGQQVTLSCSPISGHRSVSWYQQTPGQGLQFLFEYFSETQRNKGNFPGRFSGRQFSNSRSEMNVSTLELGDSALYLCASSLGTASKTQYFGPGTRLLVL.

V and J are TRBV29-1 and TRBJ2-3, with a possible D match to TRBD1 (5 bases). The CDR3 length is 14 residues. Germline V gene data show CDR1 as SQVTM and CDR2 as ANQGSEA. Deletions cut 7 bases from V and 2 bases from J, with 16 bases between. For the CDR3, the DNA is TGCAGCGCCTTAATGACAGAACTCACAGATACGCAGTATTTT. This codes for CSALMTELTDTQYF.

J is TRBJ2-1 and V is TRBV20-1; 16 nucleotides match TRBD2. This CDR3 has 16 amino acids. V dropped 6 bases and J dropped 7; count of bases not matched to a gene: 9. Germline V gene lookup returns CDR1 DFQATT and CDR2 SNEGSKA (reference sequence). The CDR3 here is CSAGTSGRALINEQFF. Here the CDR3 DNA reads TGCAGTGCAGGGACTAGCGGGAGGGCCCTTATAAATGAGCAGTTCTTC.

The table lists this clonotype with a few counts. This chain joins TRBV29-1 and TRBJ2-3; TRBD1 or TRBD2 may be the D gene (6 bases each). This CDR3 region has 16 residues. Trimming pared 4 bases from V and 2 bases from J, leaving 19 bases between. The germline gives CDR1 SQVTM, CDR2 ANQGSEA. Here the CDR3 reads CSVVGRRGAHTDTQYF. In DNA, the CDR3 is TGCAGCGTTGTCGGTCGTAGGGGGGCCCACACAGATACGCAGTATTTT.

This clonotype occurred a few times. This chain links TRBV6-2 or TRBV6-3 with TRBJ2-7, with D perhaps given as TRBD1 or TRBD2 (5 bases each). Germline V CDR1 and CDR2: MNHEY, SVGEGT. The CDR3 runs to 13 residues. The V end lost 7 bases, the J end lost 2 bases, and 12 bases lay between the germline ends. The CDR3 region has the DNA TGTGCCAGCACCGACCGAGGGGCCTACGAGCAGTACTTC. Protein sequence: CASTDRGAYEQYF.

This clonotype was counted once. V gene TRBV5-4 combines with J gene TRBJ2-7, with 10 nucleotides matching TRBD2. The trim removed 10 bases at V and 1 base at J, leaving 5 bases unmatched. CDR1 and CDR2 from the germline V gene are SGHNT and YYREEE (reference sequence). This CDR3 comprises 13 residues. The CDR3 loop reads CAGRTSGSYEQYF. The CDR3 coding sequence is TGTGCCGGGAGGACTAGCGGTTCCTACGAGCAGTACTTC. Full variable domain (missing parts from reference TRBV5-4 and TRBJ2-7): ETGVTQSPTHLIKTRGQQVTLRCSSQSGHNTVSWYQQALGQGPQFIFQYYREEENGRGNFPPRFSGLQFPNYSSELNVNALELDDSALYLCAGRTSGSYEQYFGPGTRLTVT.

This clonotype was counted only a few times. CDR3 sequence (DNA): TGTGCCAGCAGCTTAGTCTACGGAAGTAGCACAGATACGCAGTATTTT. Translating gives CASSLVYGSSTDTQYF. This chain links TRBV7-2 with TRBJ2-3; D is unclear. The V gene's germline CDR1 is SGHTA and CDR2 FQGNSA. V was pared by 1 base and J by 0 bases, with 11 bases between. This CDR3 spans 16 amino acids.

This chain uses TRBV6-4 with TRBJ2-3; D gene ambiguous. The CDR3 contains 13 residues. The V end lost 2 bases, the J end lost 0 bases, and 3 bases lay between the germline ends. Germline values: CDR1 MRHNA, CDR2 SNTAGT. CDR3 region: CASSDGSTDTQYF. Written as DNA, the CDR3 is TGTGCCAGCAGTGACGGGAGCACAGATACGCAGTATTTT.

This clonotype was detected ten times or more. The CDR3 spells CASSSYYEQYF. In DNA form, the CDR3 reads TGTGCCAGCAGCTCCTACTACGAGCAGTACTTC. The V gene is TRBV2, the J gene TRBJ2-7; the D is unclear. This CDR3 is built from 11 residues. Per germline, CDR1 SNHLY and CDR2 FYNNEI. V gave up 6 bases and J gave up 3 bases, with 6 bases separating them. Full variable domain (rest looked up from reference TRBV2 and TRBJ2-7): EPEVTQTPSHQVTQMGQEVILRCVPISNHLYFYWYRQILGQKVEFLVSFYNNEISEKSEIFDDQFSVERPDGSNFTLKIRSTKLEDSAMYFCASSSYYEQYFGPGTRLTVT.

The V gene is TRBV6-1, the J gene TRBJ2-4; possibly TRBD1 for D (6 bases). V dropped 7 bases and J dropped 1 base, with 8 bases sitting between them. The germline V gene has CDR1 MNHNS and CDR2 SASEGT. The CDR3 runs 13 residues. CDR3 sequence: CASIQGAKNIQYF. CDR3 nucleotides: TGTGCCAGCATCCAGGGGGCCAAAAACATTCAGTACTTC.

There are a few counts of this clonotype. The chain uses TRBV7-9 and TRBJ1-5; 10 bases are shared with TRBD1. This CDR3 has 15 residues. V lost 5 bases and J lost 0; bases outside the gene matches: 1. Germline lookup yields CDR1 SEHNR and CDR2 FQNEAQ (reference sequence). This CDR3 reads CASSRQGASNQPQHF. Written as DNA, the CDR3 is TGTGCCAGCAGCCGACAGGGGGCTAGCAATCAGCCCCAGCATTTT.

This clonotype was counted between two and nine times. V gene TRBV6-2 or TRBV6-3 combines with J gene TRBJ1-1; D is ambiguous. V lost 6 bases and J lost 2, with 13 bases in between. Germline V gene sequence: CDR1 MNHEY, CDR2 SVGEGT. There are 14 residues in the CDR3. The CDR3 DNA follows: TGTGCCAGCAGCCTCGGATCTACTAACACTGAAGCTTTCTTT. Protein: CASSLGSTNTEAFF.